This T cell receptor (beta chain) was sequenced during a study of shared clonotypes between healthy human individuals. Study-wide results and caveats: Tissues were not sampled, only blood, and their repertoires likely differ.

In the naive CD8 group, cells lacked CD45RO and were positively selected for CCR7, so terminally differentiated effector memory CD45RA+ cells were left out. Profiling relied on immunoSEQ multiplex PCR, and the TCRdb table lists in-frame clones only, not all of them. The sample gives around 2,100,000 clones, approximately 95% of which show up once; more than 0.95% is in the top ten. Note on this clone: Its antigen is unidentified.

Germline V gene lookup returns CDR1 MNHEY and CDR2 SMNVEV (reference sequence). Trimming stripped 5 bases from V and 11 bases from J, with 16 bases between. There are 13 residues in the CDR3. Sequencing was done on a sample of naive CD8+ T cells sorted from blood. V and J are TRBV27 and TRBJ2-1; D is perhaps TRBD1 (6 bases). This receptor was identified in a man in his late teens or twenties in good health. CDR3 in amino acids: CASSGWTEVKQFF. The CDR3 region has the DNA TGTGCCAGCAGTGGGTGGACAGAAGTAAAGCAGTTCTTC.